This record covers a single T cell receptor beta chain. This CDR3 region has 15 residues. Germline V gene sequence: CDR1 SSHAT, CDR2 FNYEAQ (reference sequence). V lost 4 bases and J lost 3, with 16 bases in between. CD45RO-negative, CCR7-positively selected cells formed the naive CD8 fraction, excluding terminally differentiated effector memory CD45RA+ cells. This record belongs to a study of shared clonotypes between healthy human individuals. Sequenced by immunoSEQ multiplex PCR; TCRdb stores in-frame clones only, minus some. Of about 1.9 million clones in the sample, around 93% were seen once. The sample taken for sequencing was naive CD8+ T cells from PBMCs. This clonotype was obtained from a man younger than 35 in good health. Some clones in this sample may be carry-over from other donors' samples. The rearrangement uses TRBV7-7 and TRBJ2-7, with D perhaps matching TRBD1 or TRBD2 (5 bases each). The CDR3 region has the DNA TGTGCCAGCAGCTCCTTTGTGGGACCTTGCTACGAGCAGTACTTC. The encoded protein is CASSSFVGPCYEQYF.